This T cell receptor (beta chain) was found in a study of lymphopenia after photon versus proton radiotherapy. General study findings and limits: Relative stability marked proton patients; photon patients lost diversity and naive cells. After lymphocyte nadir, photon-treated repertoires showed oligoclonal expansion, especially CD8+ Temra. Authors raise, but do not show, better survival with proton therapy.

This clone was detected once. Antigen: not known. TCRdb keeps only in-frame clones here, not all; method: immunoSEQ multiplex PCR. Of 6,500 to 8,000 clones in the sample, approximately 89% were seen once. The length of the CDR3 is 15 residues. Germline V gives CDR1 SGHRS, CDR2 YFSETQ. Trimming took off 4 bases at V and 4 bases at J, with 16 bases between the two ends. The TCR sequence derives from a man between 60 and 70 years old with cholangiocarcinoma. The rearrangement links TRBV5-1 to TRBJ2-3; D ambiguous. The specimen was peripheral blood, collected from a patient treated with photon-based radiotherapy. CDR3 coding DNA: TGCGCCAGCAGCCTAACTGAGCTGATGGCAGATACGCAGTATTTT. Protein product: CASSLTELMADTQYF. Full variable domain (outside the CDR3, taken from reference TRBV5-1 and TRBJ2-3): KAGVTQTPRYLIKTRGQQVTLSCSPISGHRSVSWYQQTPGQGLQFLFEYFSETQRNKGNFPGRFSGRQFSNSRSEMNVSTLELGDSALYLCASSLTELMADTQYFGPGTRLTVL.